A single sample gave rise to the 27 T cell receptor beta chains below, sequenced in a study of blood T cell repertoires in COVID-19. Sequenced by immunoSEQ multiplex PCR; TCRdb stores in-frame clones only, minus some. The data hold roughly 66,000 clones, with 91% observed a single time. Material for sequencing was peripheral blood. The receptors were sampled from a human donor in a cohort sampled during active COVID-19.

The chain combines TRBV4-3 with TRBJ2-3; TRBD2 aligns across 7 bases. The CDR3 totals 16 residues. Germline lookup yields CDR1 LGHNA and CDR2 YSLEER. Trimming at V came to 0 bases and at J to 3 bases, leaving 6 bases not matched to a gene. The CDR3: CASSQEGGSFTDTQYF. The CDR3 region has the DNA TGCGCCAGCAGCCAAGAGGGCGGGAGTTTTACAGATACGCAGTATTTT.

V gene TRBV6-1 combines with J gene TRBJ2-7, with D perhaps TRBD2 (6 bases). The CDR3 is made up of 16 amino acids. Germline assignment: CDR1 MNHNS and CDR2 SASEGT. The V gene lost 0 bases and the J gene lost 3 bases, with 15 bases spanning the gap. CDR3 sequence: CASSEASQRARYEQYF. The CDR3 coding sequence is TGTGCCAGCAGTGAAGCGTCCCAGCGGGCGCGCTACGAGCAGTACTTC.

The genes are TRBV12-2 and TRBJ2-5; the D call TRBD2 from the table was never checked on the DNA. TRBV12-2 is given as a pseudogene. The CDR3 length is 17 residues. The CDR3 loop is CASRLLPGGVYQETQYF. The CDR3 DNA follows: TGTGCAAGTCGCTTACTGCCGGGAGGGGTATACCAAGAGACCCAGTACTTC.

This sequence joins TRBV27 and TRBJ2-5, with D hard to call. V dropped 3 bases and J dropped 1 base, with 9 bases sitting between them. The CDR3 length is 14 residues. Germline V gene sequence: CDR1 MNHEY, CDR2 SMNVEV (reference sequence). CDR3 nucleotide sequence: TGTGCCAGCAGTTTTGTCGGCGGCCAAGAGACCCAGTACTTC. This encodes CASSFVGGQETQYF.

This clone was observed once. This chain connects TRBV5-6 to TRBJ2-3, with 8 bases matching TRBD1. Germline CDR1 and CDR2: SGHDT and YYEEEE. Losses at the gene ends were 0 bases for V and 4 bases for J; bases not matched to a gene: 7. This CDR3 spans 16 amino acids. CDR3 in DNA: TGTGCCAGCAGCTTGGGGACAGGGCGGGTCGCAGATACGCAGTATTTT. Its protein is CASSLGTGRVADTQYF.

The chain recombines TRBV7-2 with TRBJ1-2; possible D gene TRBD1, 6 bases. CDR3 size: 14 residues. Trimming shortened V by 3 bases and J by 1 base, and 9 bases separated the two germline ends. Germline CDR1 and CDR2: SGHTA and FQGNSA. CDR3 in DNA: TGTGCCAGCAGCTTGGGGGGGCGTAACTATGGCTACACCTTC. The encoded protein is CASSLGGRNYGYTF.

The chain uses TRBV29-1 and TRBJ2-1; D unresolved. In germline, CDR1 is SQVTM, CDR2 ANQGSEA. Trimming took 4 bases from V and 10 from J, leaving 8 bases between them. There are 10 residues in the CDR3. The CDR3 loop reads CSVGWAEQFF. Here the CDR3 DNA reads TGCAGCGTTGGTTGGGCGGAGCAGTTCTTC.

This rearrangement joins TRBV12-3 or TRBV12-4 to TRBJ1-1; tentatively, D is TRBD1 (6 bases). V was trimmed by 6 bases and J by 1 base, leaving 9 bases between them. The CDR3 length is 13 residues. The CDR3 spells CASSLGQNTEAFF. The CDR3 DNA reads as TGTGCCAGCAGCCTGGGACAGAACACTGAAGCTTTCTTT.

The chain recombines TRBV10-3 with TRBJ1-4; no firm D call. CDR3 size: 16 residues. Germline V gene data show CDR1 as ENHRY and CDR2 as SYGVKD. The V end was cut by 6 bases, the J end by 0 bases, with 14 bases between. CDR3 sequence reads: CAIRPGRVATNEKLFF. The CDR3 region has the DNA TGTGCCATCAGGCCCGGTCGGGTTGCAACTAATGAAAAACTGTTTTTT.

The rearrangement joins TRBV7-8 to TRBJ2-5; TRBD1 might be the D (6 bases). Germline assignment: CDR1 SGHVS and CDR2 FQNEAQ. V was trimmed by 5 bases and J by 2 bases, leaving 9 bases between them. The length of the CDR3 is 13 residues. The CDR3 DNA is TGTGCCAGCAGCCCCGGACAGCAAGAGACCCAGTACTTC. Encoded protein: CASSPGQQETQYF. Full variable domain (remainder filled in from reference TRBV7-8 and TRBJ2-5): GAGVSQSPRYKVAKRGQDVALRCDPISGHVSLFWYQQALGQGPEFLTYFQNEAQLDKSGLPSDRFFAERPEGSVSTLKIQRTQQEDSAVYLCASSPGQQETQYFGPGTRLLVL.

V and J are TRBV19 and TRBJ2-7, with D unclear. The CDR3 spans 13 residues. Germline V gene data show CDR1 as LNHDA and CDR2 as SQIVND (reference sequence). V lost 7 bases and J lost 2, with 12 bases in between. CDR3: CASMLDKAYEQYF. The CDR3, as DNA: TGTGCCAGTATGCTAGATAAGGCCTACGAGCAGTACTTC.

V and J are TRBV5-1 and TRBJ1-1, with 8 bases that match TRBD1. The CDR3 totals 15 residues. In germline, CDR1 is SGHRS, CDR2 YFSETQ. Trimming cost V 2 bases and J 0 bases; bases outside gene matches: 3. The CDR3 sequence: CASSFSGGMNTEAFF. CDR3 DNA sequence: TGCGCCAGCAGCTTTTCAGGGGGCATGAACACTGAAGCTTTCTTT.

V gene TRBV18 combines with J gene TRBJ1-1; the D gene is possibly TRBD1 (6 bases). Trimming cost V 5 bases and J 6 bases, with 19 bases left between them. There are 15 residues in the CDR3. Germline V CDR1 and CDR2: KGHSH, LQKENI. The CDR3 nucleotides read TGTGCCAGCTCAGGGGGCCCGGAAATATCCGCTGAAGCTTTCTTT. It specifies CASSGGPEISAEAFF.

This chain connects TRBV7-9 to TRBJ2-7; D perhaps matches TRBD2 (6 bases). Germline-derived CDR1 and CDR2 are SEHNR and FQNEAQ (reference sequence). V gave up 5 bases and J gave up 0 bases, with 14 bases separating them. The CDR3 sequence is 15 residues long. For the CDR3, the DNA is TGTGCCAGCAGCGGCCTCGCTAGCGTCTCCTACGAGCAGTACTTC. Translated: CASSGLASVSYEQYF.

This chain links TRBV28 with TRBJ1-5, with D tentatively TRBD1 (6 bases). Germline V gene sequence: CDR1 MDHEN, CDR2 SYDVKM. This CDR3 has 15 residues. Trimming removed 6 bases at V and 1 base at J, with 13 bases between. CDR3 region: CASREQGGSNQPQHF. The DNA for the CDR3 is TGTGCCAGCAGGGAACAGGGCGGGAGCAATCAGCCCCAGCATTTT.

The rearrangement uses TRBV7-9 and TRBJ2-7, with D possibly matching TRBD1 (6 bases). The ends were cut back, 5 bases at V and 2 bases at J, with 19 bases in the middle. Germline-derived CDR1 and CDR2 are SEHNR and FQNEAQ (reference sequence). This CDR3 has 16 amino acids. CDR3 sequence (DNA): TGTGCCAGCAGCCACCACGACCAGGGACAAGCCTACGAGCAGTACTTC. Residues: CASSHHDQGQAYEQYF.

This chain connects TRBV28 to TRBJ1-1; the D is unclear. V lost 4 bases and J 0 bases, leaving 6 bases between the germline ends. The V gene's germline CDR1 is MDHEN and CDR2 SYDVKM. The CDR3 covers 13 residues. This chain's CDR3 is CASSYRVNTEAFF. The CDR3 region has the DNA TGTGCCAGCAGTTACCGGGTGAACACTGAAGCTTTCTTT.

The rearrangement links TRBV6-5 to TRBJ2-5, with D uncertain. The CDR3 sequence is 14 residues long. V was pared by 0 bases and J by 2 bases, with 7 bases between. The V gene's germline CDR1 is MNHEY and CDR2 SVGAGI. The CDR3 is CASSYSRFQETQYF. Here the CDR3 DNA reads TGTGCCAGCAGTTACTCGAGGTTTCAAGAGACCCAGTACTTC.

The CDR3 nucleotides are TGTGCCAGCAGTTACCAGGGGGCGCTGGGCTACACCTTC. Translating it yields CASSYQGALGYTF. V usage is TRBV6-2 or TRBV6-3 and J usage is TRBJ1-2, with 8 bases fitting TRBD1. After removal of 2 bases from V and 8 bases from J, the junction contained 4 bases not matched to a gene. CDR3 length: 13 residues. Germline CDR1 and CDR2: MNHEY and SVGEGT.

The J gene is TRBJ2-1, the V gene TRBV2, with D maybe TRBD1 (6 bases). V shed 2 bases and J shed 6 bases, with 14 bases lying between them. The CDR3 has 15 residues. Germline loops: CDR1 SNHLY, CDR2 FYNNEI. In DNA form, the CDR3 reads TGTGCCAGCAGTGAAAACAGGGTGGGCGGCAATGAGCAGTTCTTC. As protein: CASSENRVGGNEQFF. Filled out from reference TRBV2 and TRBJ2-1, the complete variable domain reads EPEVTQTPSHQVTQMGQEVILRCVPISNHLYFYWYRQILGQKVEFLVSFYNNEISEKSEIFDDQFSVERPDGSNFTLKIRSTKLEDSAMYFCASSENRVGGNEQFFGPGTRLTVL.

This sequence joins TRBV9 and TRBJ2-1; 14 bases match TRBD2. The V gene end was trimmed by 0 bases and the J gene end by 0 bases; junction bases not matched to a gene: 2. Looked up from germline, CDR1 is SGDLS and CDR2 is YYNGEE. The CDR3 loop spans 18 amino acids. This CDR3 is CASSVGLAGGVSYNEQFF. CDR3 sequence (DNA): TGTGCCAGCAGCGTAGGACTAGCGGGGGGGGTCTCCTACAATGAGCAGTTCTTC.

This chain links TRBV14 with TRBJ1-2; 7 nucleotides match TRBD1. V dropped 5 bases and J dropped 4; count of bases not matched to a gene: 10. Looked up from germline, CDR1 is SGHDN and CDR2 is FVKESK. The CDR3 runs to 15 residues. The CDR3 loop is CASSATNPGGYGYTF. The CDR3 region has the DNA TGTGCCAGCAGCGCAACAAACCCAGGGGGCTATGGCTACACCTTC.

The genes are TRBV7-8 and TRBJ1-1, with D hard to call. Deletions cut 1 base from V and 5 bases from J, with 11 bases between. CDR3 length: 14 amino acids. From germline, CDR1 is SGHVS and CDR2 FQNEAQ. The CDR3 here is CASSLVVPHTEAFF. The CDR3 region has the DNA TGTGCCAGCAGCTTAGTCGTCCCACATACTGAAGCTTTCTTT.

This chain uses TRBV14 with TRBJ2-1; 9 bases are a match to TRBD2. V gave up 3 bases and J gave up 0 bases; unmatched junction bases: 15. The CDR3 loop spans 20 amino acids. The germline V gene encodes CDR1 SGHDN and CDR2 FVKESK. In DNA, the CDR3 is TGTGCCAGCAGCCACCTAAGGGGGGTAGCGGGAGCGAGCTCCTACAATGAGCAGTTCTTC. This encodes CASSHLRGVAGASSYNEQFF.

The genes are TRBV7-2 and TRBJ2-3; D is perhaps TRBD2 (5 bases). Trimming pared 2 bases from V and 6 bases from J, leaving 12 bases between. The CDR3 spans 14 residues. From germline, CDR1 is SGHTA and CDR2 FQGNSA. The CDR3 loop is CASSLNWLADTQYF. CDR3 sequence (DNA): TGTGCCAGCAGCTTAAACTGGTTAGCGGATACGCAGTATTTT.

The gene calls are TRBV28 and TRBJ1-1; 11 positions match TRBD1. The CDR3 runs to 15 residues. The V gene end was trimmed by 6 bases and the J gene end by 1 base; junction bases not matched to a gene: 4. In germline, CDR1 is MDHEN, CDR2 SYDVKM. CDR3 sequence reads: CASRADRGRNTEAFF. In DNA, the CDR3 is TGTGCCAGCAGAGCGGACAGGGGGCGGAACACTGAAGCTTTCTTT.

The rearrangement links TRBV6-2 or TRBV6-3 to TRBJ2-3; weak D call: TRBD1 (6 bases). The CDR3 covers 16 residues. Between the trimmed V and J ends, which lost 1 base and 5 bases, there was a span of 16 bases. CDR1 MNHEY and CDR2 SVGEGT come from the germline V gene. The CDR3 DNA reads TGTGCCAGCAGTTACTACCGGGCAGGGGAAGGAGATACGCAGTATTTT. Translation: CASSYYRAGEGDTQYF.